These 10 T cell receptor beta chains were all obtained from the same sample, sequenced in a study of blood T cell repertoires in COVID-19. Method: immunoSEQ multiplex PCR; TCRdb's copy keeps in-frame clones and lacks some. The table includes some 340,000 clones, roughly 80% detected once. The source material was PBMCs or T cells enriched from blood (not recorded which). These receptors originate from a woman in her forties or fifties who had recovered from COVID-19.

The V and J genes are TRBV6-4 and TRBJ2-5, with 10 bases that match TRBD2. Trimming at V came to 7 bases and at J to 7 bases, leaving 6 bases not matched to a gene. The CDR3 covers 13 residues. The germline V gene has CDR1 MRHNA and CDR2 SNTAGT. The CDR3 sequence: CASNIRTSGTQYF. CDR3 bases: TGTGCCAGCAACATAAGGACTAGCGGGACCCAGTACTTC.

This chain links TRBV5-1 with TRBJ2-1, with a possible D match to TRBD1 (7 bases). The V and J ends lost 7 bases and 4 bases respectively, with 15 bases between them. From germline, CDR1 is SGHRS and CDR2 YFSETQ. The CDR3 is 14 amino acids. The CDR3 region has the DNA TGCGCCAGCTCAACAGGGGAGGCATACAATGAGCAGTTCTTC. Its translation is CASSTGEAYNEQFF.

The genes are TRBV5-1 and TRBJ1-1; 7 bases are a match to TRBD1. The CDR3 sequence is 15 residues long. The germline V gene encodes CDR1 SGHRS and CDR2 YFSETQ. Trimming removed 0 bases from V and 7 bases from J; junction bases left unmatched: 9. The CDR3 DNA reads TGCGCCAGCAGCTTGGAGGGGGCCCCCCTTCGTGAAGCTTTCTTT. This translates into CASSLEGAPLREAFF.

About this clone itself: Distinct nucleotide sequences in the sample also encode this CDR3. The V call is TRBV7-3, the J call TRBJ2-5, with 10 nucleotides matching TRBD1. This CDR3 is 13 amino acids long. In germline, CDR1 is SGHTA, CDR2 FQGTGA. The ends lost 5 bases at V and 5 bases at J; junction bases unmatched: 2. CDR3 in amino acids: CASSRGQGETQYF. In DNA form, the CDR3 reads TGTGCCAGCAGCCGGGGACAGGGGGAGACCCAGTACTTC.

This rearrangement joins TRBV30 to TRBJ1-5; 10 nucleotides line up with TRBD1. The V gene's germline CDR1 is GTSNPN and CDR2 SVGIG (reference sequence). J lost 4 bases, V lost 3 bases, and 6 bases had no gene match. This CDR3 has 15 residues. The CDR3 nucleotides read TGTGCCTGGAGGGGACAGGGGTCTACAAATCAGCCCCAGCATTTT. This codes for CAWRGQGSTNQPQHF.

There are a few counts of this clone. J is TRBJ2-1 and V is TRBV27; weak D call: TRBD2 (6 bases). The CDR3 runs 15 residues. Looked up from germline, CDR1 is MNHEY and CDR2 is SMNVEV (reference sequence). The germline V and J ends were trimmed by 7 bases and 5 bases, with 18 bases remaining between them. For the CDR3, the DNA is TGTGCCAGCACCCCCCTGACTAGTAGGGACAATGAGCAGTTCTTC. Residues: CASTPLTSRDNEQFF.

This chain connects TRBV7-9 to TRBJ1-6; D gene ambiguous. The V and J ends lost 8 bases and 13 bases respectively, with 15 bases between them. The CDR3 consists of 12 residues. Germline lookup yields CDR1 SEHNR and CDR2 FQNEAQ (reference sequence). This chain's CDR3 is CASGGEGRPLHF. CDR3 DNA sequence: TGTGCCAGCGGTGGGGAGGGTCGGCCCCTCCACTTT.

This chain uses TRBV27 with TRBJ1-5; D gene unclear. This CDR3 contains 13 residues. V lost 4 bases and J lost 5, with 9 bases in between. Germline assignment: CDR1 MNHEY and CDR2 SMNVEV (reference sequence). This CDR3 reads CASSWGGDQPQHF. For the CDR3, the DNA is TGTGCCAGCAGTTGGGGAGGTGATCAGCCCCAGCATTTT.

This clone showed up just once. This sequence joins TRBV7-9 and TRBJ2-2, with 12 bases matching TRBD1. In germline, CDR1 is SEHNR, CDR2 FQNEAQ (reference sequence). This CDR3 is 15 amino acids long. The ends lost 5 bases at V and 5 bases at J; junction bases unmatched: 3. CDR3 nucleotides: TGTGCCAGCAGCCGGGGACAGGGGGCGACCGGGGAGCTGTTTTTT. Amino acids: CASSRGQGATGELFF.

The CDR3 sequence: CASRTGPQPQHF. For the CDR3, the DNA is TGTGCCAGCAGGACAGGGCCCCAGCCCCAGCATTTT. The rearrangement links TRBV12-3 or TRBV12-4 to TRBJ1-5; 7 nucleotides align to TRBD1. The V gene end was trimmed by 6 bases and the J gene end by 7 bases; junction bases not matched to a gene: 3. The CDR3 loop spans 12 amino acids.